The entry below describes one T cell receptor beta chain. Its cognate antigen is unknown. Here immunoSEQ multiplex PCR was the method, and the copy in TCRdb shows in-frame clones only, minus some. The sample contains about 350,000 clones, about 94% of which appear only once. V was cut by 3 bases and J by 9 bases, with 12 bases left in between. There are 12 residues in the CDR3. Germline CDR1 reads MNHNS; CDR2 reads SASEGT. This record comes from a study of brain T cells in children with intractable seizures. Points from the study as a whole: Patients' HCMV serostatus was unknown; virus specificity rests on CDR3 similarity alone.

This sample's time point: blood from clinic visit 5 months post-surgery; TSC patient then seizure free. Sequencing was limited to surgery cases with top T cell transcript signatures in brain tissue. Patients received at least one anti-epileptic drug before surgery. The source material was peripheral blood, sampled more than 4 months after surgery. The clonotype was recovered from a boy younger than two with tuberous sclerosis and intractable seizures. The V and J genes are TRBV6-1 and TRBJ2-7; TRBD2 is a possible D gene (5 bases). In nucleotides, the CDR3 is TGTGCCAGCAGTGATTGGGAGCTGGGGCAGTACTTC. Translated, it gives CASSDWELGQYF.